This T cell receptor beta chain was sequenced for a study of shared clonotypes between healthy human individuals. Sequencing used immunoSEQ multiplex PCR; TCRdb keeps in-frame clones, though not all of them. The sample records 2 million to 2.5 million clones, 95% being singletons. With 1 base removed from V and 0 bases from J, the gap between germline ends came to 8 bases. This CDR3 comprises 15 residues. Per the germline V gene, CDR1 is SEHNR and CDR2 is FQNEAQ (reference sequence). Healthy HIV-negative adults with no recent acute infections or vaccinations were recruited as donors. A word on this clone: The antigen is not known.

General study results and limits: When compared with the clonotypes that were shared by all four sorted-subset donors, the non-shared clonotypes turned out to have lower generation probabilities.

J is TRBJ2-3 and V is TRBV7-9, with a weak D call TRBD1 (6 bases). Sequences were obtained from naive CD4+ T cells sorted from blood. As to subset: CD45RA+ positively selected. The sequence was obtained from a man between 18 and 35 years old in good health. The CDR3 sequence: CASSLETGSTDTQYF. In DNA, the CDR3 is TGTGCCAGCAGCTTAGAGACAGGAAGCACAGATACGCAGTATTTT.